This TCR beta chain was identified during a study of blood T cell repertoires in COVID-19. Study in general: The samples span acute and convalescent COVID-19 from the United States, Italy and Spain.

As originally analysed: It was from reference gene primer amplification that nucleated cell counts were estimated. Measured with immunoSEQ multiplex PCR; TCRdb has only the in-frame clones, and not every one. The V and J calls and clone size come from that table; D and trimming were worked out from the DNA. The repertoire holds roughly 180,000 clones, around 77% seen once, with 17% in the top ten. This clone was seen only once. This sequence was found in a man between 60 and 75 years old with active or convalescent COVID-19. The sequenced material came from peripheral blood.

The CDR3 sequence: CASSYNRGGANTGELFF. The CDR3 DNA follows: TGTGCCAGCAGTTACAATCGGGGAGGGGCGAACACCGGGGAGCTGTTTTTT. The chain combines TRBV6-2 or TRBV6-3 with TRBJ2-2; 7 bases match TRBD2. CDR1 and CDR2 from the germline V gene are MNHEY and SVGEGT. The CDR3 totals 17 residues. The J segment lost 0 bases and the V segment lost 2 bases, leaving 6 bases of the junction unmatched.